Below, 28 T cell receptor beta chains from the same sample are listed, as sequenced in a study of PD-1 blockade in classical Hodgkin lymphoma. Assay: immunoSEQ multiplex PCR; the TCRdb copy retains only in-frame clones and omits some. Here the sample spans 100,000 or so clones, roughly 91% being singletons. Indicated time point: cycle 4 day 1 (C4D1), after five to seven weeks of nivolumab. The patients all showed relapse after autologous stem cell transplantation, while their brentuximab vedotin exposure varied. This specimen consisted of peripheral blood mononuclear cells (PBMCs), obtained before the fourth cycle of nivolumab. Receptor source: a human donor with classical Hodgkin lymphoma.

The sample holds one count of this clone. The gene calls are TRBV2 and TRBJ1-5; D gene ambiguous. Trimming took off 6 bases at V and 5 bases at J, with 8 bases between the two ends. The CDR3 totals 12 residues. From germline, CDR1 is SNHLY and CDR2 FYNNEI. The CDR3 protein is CASRILDQPQHF. CDR3 coding DNA: TGTGCCAGCAGAATCTTAGATCAGCCCCAGCATTTT. Together with reference TRBV2 and TRBJ1-5, the CDR3 gives the full variable domain: EPEVTQTPSHQVTQMGQEVILRCVPISNHLYFYWYRQILGQKVEFLVSFYNNEISEKSEIFDDQFSVERPDGSNFTLKIRSTKLEDSAMYFCASRILDQPQHFGDGTRLSIL.

The rearrangement joins TRBV27 to TRBJ2-3; perhaps TRBD2 as D (5 bases). The CDR3 runs 12 residues. The germline gives CDR1 MNHEY, CDR2 SMNVEV (reference sequence). Trimming cost V 8 bases and J 5 bases, with 11 bases left between them. The chain's CDR3 is CASGSRQDTQYF. DNA of the CDR3: TGTGCCAGCGGGAGTCGTCAAGATACGCAGTATTTT.

The V and J genes are TRBV5-1 and TRBJ2-5; 15 bases align to TRBD2. CDR3 length equals 21 residues. Germline-derived CDR1 and CDR2 are SGHRS and YFSETQ. After removal of 6 bases from V and 5 bases from J, the junction contained 23 bases not matched to a gene. In DNA, the CDR3 is TGCGCCAGCACCACCCTCCCGGGACTAGCGGGAGGTACCCAAACTCCGGAGACCCAGTACTTC. Translated, it gives CASTTLPGLAGGTQTPETQYF.

This chain connects TRBV11-2 to TRBJ2-1; TRBD2 agrees at 10 bases. V shed 5 bases and J 0 bases; nucleotides not matched to a gene: 4. Germline V lookup: CDR1 SGHAT, CDR2 FQNNGV. The CDR3 extends over 16 amino acids. The CDR3 sequence: CASSPRLAGSYNEQFF. The DNA for the CDR3 is TGTGCCAGCAGCCCGAGACTAGCGGGCTCCTACAATGAGCAGTTCTTC.

This clone was observed a handful of times. This sequence joins TRBV30 and TRBJ1-2, with 7 bases lining up with TRBD1. The germline gives CDR1 GTSNPN, CDR2 SVGIG (reference sequence). The ends lost 1 base at V and 5 bases at J; junction bases unmatched: 1. The CDR3 covers 12 residues. The CDR3 here is CAWSGGQYGYTF. In DNA form, the CDR3 reads TGTGCCTGGAGTGGGGGACAGTATGGCTACACCTTC.

This clone appeared once. The rearrangement joins TRBV21-1 to TRBJ2-7; TRBD1 was called by the table and not checked on the DNA. TRBV21-1 is flagged as a pseudogene. CDR3 size: 15 residues. The CDR3 protein is CASSPEGTGGREQYF. The CDR3 DNA follows: TGTGCCAGCAGTCCCGAAGGGACAGGGGGCCGCGAGCAGTACTTC.

The chain is built from TRBV6-1 and TRBJ2-3; D perhaps matches TRBD2 (6 bases). V shed 4 bases and J shed 4 bases, with 21 bases lying between them. Germline CDR1 MNHNS, CDR2 SASEGT. This CDR3 is 17 amino acids long. Written as DNA, the CDR3 is TGTGCCAGCAGTGGGAGGGAACACTCTCTTACCTCAGATACGCAGTATTTT. It encodes CASSGREHSLTSDTQYF.

Concerning this clone itself: Compared with germline, one end of the junction differs, possibly owing to a read error. V gene TRBV7-7 combines with J gene TRBJ2-1; D ambiguous. CDR1 SSHAT and CDR2 FNYEAQ come from the germline V gene (reference sequence). This CDR3 is 15 amino acids long. CDR3 nucleotides: TGTGCTAGCAGCTTAAATTCCAGGATCTACAATGAGCAGTTCTTC. Encoded protein: CASSLNSRIYNEQFF.

The chain links TRBV9 to TRBJ2-7; possible D gene TRBD2, 5 bases. Germline values: CDR1 SGDLS, CDR2 YYNGEE. This CDR3 is 15 amino acids long. V was cut by 0 bases and J by 0 bases, with 10 bases left in between. In nucleotides, the CDR3 is TGTGCCAGCAGCGTAGGAGGGCTCCCCTCCTACGAGCAGTACTTC. Translating it yields CASSVGGLPSYEQYF.

The chain has TRBV6-6 and TRBJ2-2; no clear D. CDR3 length equals 16 residues. V gave up 7 bases and J gave up 0 bases, with 15 bases separating them. Per germline, CDR1 MNHNY and CDR2 SVGAGI (reference sequence). CDR3 sequence reads: CASTIFRVANTGELFF. In DNA, the CDR3 is TGTGCCAGCACAATTTTTAGGGTCGCGAACACCGGGGAGCTGTTTTTT.

This rearrangement joins TRBV30 to TRBJ1-4; weak D call: TRBD1 (6 bases). Germline V gene data show CDR1 as GTSNPN and CDR2 as SVGIG (reference sequence). Trimming pared 2 bases from V and 4 bases from J, leaving 11 bases between. The CDR3 has 14 residues. Here the CDR3 reads CAWSQGTLNEKLFF. The CDR3 bases are TGTGCCTGGAGTCAGGGGACCCTTAATGAAAAACTGTTTTTT.

This chain links TRBV6-5 with TRBJ2-3; D uncertain. The CDR3 consists of 15 residues. The V and J ends lost 4 bases and 2 bases respectively, with 13 bases between them. Germline V gene sequence: CDR1 MNHEY, CDR2 SVGAGI. CDR3 DNA sequence: TGTGCCAGCAGTTCGGCCAGGTCCGACACAGATACGCAGTATTTT. Protein sequence: CASSSARSDTDTQYF.

V gene TRBV12-5 combines with J gene TRBJ2-5; D possibly corresponds to TRBD1 (6 bases). V gave up 4 bases and J gave up 5 bases, with 14 bases separating them. CDR1 LGHNT and CDR2 FRNRAP come from the germline V gene. The CDR3 totals 14 residues. The CDR3 sequence is CASGWDLQGETQYF. The CDR3 DNA follows: TGTGCTAGTGGTTGGGACCTCCAGGGGGAGACCCAGTACTTC. The full variable domain, rest sourced from reference TRBV12-5 and TRBJ2-5, is DARVTQTPRHKVTEMGQEVTMRCQPILGHNTVFWYRQTMMQGLELLAYFRNRAPLDDSGMPKDRFSAEMPDATLATLKIQPSEPRDSAVYFCASGWDLQGETQYFGPGTRLLVL.

The V gene is TRBV4-1, the J gene TRBJ2-4; 7 positions agree with TRBD2. Germline loops: CDR1 MGHRA, CDR2 YSYEKL. CDR3 size: 20 residues. V shed 4 bases, J shed 0 bases, and the junction held 18 bases outside the gene matches. CDR3: CASSLMALLPGGIAKNIQYF. Written as DNA, the CDR3 is TGCGCCAGCAGCCTCATGGCCTTACTCCCGGGAGGCATAGCCAAAAACATTCAGTACTTC.

The chain has TRBV5-1 and TRBJ1-2; no clear D. CDR1 is SGHRS and CDR2 is YFSETQ in the germline V gene. Trimming cost V 2 bases and J 7 bases, with 12 bases left between them. CDR3 length: 13 residues. CDR3 bases: TGCGCCAGCAGCTTAGAAGGTAGCGGTGGCTACACCTTC. Translating gives CASSLEGSGGYTF.

The rearrangement joins TRBV7-2 to TRBJ2-2; no clear D. The CDR3 is made up of 15 amino acids. CDR1 and CDR2 (germline): SGHTA, FQGNSA. V dropped 2 bases and J dropped 1 base, with 8 bases sitting between them. The CDR3 nucleotides are TGTGCCAGCAGCTTAAGAGCTGGGAACACCGGGGAGCTGTTTTTT. Its translation is CASSLRAGNTGELFF.

This chain uses TRBV10-3 with TRBJ2-7; D remains unclear. Germline V gene lookup returns CDR1 ENHRY and CDR2 SYGVKD. With 6 bases removed from V and 0 bases from J, the gap between germline ends came to 12 bases. The CDR3 has 14 amino acids. In nucleotides, the CDR3 is TGTGCCATCAGGGAAGGTTCGTACTCCTACGAGCAGTACTTC. The encoded protein is CAIREGSYSYEQYF.

The chain couples TRBV6-1 to TRBJ2-1, with unresolved D. The CDR3 is 14 residues long. Trimming stripped 6 bases from V and 0 bases from J, with 9 bases between. Looked up from germline, CDR1 is MNHNS and CDR2 is SASEGT. The CDR3 region has the DNA TGTGCCAGCAGGGCCAGGAGCTCCTACAATGAGCAGTTCTTC. It codes for CASRARSSYNEQFF.

The V call is TRBV23-1, the J call TRBJ1-4; D unclear. TRBV23-1 is an ORF for which the function is uncertain. CDR3 length: 14 residues. The V gene lost 6 bases and the J gene lost 6 bases, with 14 bases spanning the gap. As DNA, the CDR3 is TGCGCCAGCAGCCCGGGGAGGTTTTATGAAAAACTGTTTTTT. Its protein product is CASSPGRFYEKLFF.

The chain uses TRBV9 and TRBJ1-2; 8 nucleotides match TRBD1. This CDR3 has 17 residues. Trimming took 3 bases from V and 2 from J; bases not matched to a gene: 12. Per germline, CDR1 SGDLS and CDR2 YYNGEE. In nucleotides, the CDR3 is TGTGCCAGCAGCGCCCCGGGGGGGGGACAGGCAAACTATGGCTACACCTTC. Translated: CASSAPGGGQANYGYTF.

The chain is built from TRBV29-1 and TRBJ2-3; 7 nucleotides align to TRBD1. This CDR3 is 14 amino acids long. The junction had 10 bases not matched to a gene; V was cut back by 6 bases and J by 4 bases. The germline CDR1 and CDR2 sequences are SQVTM and ANQGSEA. The CDR3 DNA reads as TGCAGCGTGCAAAACAGGGGTTCCTCAGATACGCAGTATTTT. It specifies CSVQNRGSSDTQYF.

V usage is TRBV18 and J usage is TRBJ1-4, with D hard to call. The germline V gene has CDR1 KGHSH and CDR2 LQKENI. The CDR3 is 15 amino acids. Trimming took off 6 bases at V and 7 bases at J, with 18 bases between the two ends. CDR3 in amino acids: CASSLSGSLGEKLFF. In DNA form, the CDR3 reads TGTGCCAGCTCCTTGTCGGGCTCTTTGGGTGAAAAACTGTTTTTT.

Remarks on this clone: This same CDR3 is encoded by further DNA sequences in the sample. V is TRBV4-1 and J is TRBJ2-7; 8 bases fit TRBD1. The length of the CDR3 is 15 residues. The junction had 4 bases not matched to a gene; V was cut back by 3 bases and J by 0 bases. Germline V gives CDR1 MGHRA, CDR2 YSYEKL. The CDR3 spells CASSQGQASSYEQYF. As DNA, the CDR3 is TGCGCCAGCAGCCAGGGACAGGCAAGCTCCTACGAGCAGTACTTC.

The rearrangement uses TRBV29-1 and TRBJ2-1; D possibly corresponds to TRBD1 (5 bases). CDR3 size: 16 residues. Deletions cut 8 bases from V and 6 bases from J, with 26 bases between. The germline V gene encodes CDR1 SQVTM and CDR2 ANQGSEA. The CDR3 sequence is CSTQGVSNTLVNEQFF. CDR3 sequence (DNA): TGCAGCACCCAAGGGGTTAGCAATACGTTGGTCAATGAGCAGTTCTTC.

This clone was seen just once. V gene TRBV5-6 combines with J gene TRBJ2-3; 11 bases are a match to TRBD2. Trimming took 4 bases from V and 3 from J; bases not matched to a gene: 7. Germline loops: CDR1 SGHDT, CDR2 YYEEEE. CDR3 length: 16 residues. This chain's CDR3 is CASSQKLAGATDTQYF. The DNA of the CDR3 is TGTGCCAGCAGCCAAAAACTAGCGGGAGCTACAGATACGCAGTATTTT.

V is TRBV5-4 and J is TRBJ2-7; 10 nucleotides align to TRBD2. This CDR3 has 16 residues. With V trimmed by 0 bases and J by 5 bases, 8 bases remained unmatched. Looked up from germline, CDR1 is SGHNT and CDR2 is YYREEE (reference sequence). The CDR3 nucleotides read TGTGCCAGCAGCTTGGGAACTAGCGGGATCGGCAACGAGCAGTACTTC. Translated: CASSLGTSGIGNEQYF. Combining the CDR3 with reference TRBV5-4 and TRBJ2-7 gives the whole variable domain ETGVTQSPTHLIKTRGQQVTLRCSSQSGHNTVSWYQQALGQGPQFIFQYYREEENGRGNFPPRFSGLQFPNYSSELNVNALELDDSALYLCASSLGTSGIGNEQYFGPGTRLTVT.

V usage is TRBV10-2 and J usage is TRBJ2-1; 10 nucleotides line up with TRBD2. The CDR3 runs to 14 residues. Germline CDR1 and CDR2: WSHSY and SAAADI. The J segment lost 9 bases and the V segment lost 4 bases, leaving 6 bases of the junction unmatched. The CDR3 region is CASSASGRGSEQFF. For the CDR3, the DNA is TGCGCCAGCAGTGCAAGCGGGAGGGGAAGTGAGCAGTTCTTC.

This chain connects TRBV28 to TRBJ1-5; D ambiguous. Deletions cut 6 bases from V and 0 bases from J, with 12 bases between. Germline CDR1 and CDR2: MDHEN and SYDVKM. The CDR3 has 15 residues. Written as DNA, the CDR3 is TGTGCCAGCAGCTTGATTCCCCCTAGCAATCAGCCCCAGCATTTT. As protein: CASSLIPPSNQPQHF.